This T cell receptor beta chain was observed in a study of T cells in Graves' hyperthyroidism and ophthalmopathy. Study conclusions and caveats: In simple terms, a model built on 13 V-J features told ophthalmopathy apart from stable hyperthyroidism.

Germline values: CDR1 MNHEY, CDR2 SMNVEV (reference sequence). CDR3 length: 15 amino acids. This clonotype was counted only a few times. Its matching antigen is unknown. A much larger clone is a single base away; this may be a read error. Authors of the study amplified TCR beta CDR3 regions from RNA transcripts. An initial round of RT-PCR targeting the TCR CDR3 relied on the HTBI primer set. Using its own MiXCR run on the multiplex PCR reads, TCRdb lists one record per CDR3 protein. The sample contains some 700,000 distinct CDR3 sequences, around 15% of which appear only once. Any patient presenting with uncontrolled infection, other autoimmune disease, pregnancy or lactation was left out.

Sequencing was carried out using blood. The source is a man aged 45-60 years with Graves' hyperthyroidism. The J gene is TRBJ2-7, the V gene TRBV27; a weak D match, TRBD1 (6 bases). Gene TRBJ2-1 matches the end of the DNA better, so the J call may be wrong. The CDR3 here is CASSLTGLSSYEQFF. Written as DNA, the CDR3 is TGTGCCAGCAGTCTCACAGGGCTTAGCTCCTACGAGCAGTTCTTC.